This TCR beta chain was profiled in a study of T-cell memory formation after mild COVID-19. V was cut by 6 bases and J by 2 bases, with 20 bases left in between. Germline CDR1 and CDR2: DFQATT and SNEGSKA (reference sequence). This CDR3 spans 15 amino acids. Using its own MiXCR run on the 5' RACE reads, TCRdb lists one record per CDR3 protein. The profile shows roughly 150,000 distinct CDR3 sequences, more than 14% of them singletons. This sequence was found in an adult woman who had mild COVID-19 (a few samples of this study predate the infection). Cell type and time point are not known. The sequenced sample was PBMCs or a T cell subset sorted from them (not recorded which). This rearrangement joins TRBV20-1 to TRBJ2-7, with D possibly matching TRBD1 (6 bases). In DNA form, the CDR3 reads TGCAGTGCCGATCCCCCTCGGGACATCCCCTACGAGCAGTACTTC. As protein: CSADPPRDIPYEQYF.